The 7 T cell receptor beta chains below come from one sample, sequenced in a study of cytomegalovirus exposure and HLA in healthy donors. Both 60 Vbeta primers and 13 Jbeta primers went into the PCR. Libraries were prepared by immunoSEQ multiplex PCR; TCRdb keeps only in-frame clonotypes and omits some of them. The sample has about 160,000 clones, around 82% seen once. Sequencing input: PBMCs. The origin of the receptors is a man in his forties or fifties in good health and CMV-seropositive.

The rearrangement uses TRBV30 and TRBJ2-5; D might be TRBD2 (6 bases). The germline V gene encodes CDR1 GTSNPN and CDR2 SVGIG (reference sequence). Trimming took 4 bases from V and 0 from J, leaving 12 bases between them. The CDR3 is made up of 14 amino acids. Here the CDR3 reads CAWTKGGYQETQYF. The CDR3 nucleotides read TGTGCCTGGACTAAGGGAGGTTACCAAGAGACCCAGTACTTC.

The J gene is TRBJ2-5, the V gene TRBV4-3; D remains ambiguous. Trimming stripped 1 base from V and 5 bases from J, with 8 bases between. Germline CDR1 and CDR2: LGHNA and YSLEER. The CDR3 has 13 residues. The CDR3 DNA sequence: TGCGCCAGCAGCCAAGGGGCTGGGGAGACCCAGTACTTC. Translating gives CASSQGAGETQYF.

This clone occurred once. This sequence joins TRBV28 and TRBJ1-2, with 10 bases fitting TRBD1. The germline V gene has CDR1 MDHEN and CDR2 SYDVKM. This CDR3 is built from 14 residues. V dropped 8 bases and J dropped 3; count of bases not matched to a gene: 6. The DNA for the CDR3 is TGTGCCAGCGGCATCGGACAGGGGGACTATGGCTACACCTTC. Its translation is CASGIGQGDYGYTF.

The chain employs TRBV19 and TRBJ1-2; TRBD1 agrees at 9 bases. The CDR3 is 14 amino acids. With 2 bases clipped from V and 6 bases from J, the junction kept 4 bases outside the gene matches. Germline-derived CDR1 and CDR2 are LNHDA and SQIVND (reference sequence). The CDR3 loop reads CASSIRTGVHGYTF. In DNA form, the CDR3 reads TGTGCCAGTAGTATAAGGACAGGGGTCCATGGCTACACCTTC.

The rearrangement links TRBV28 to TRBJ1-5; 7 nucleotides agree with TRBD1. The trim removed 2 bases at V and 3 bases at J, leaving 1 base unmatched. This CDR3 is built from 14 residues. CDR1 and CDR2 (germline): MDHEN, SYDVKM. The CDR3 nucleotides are TGTGCCAGCAGTTTAACAGGGGTCAATCAGCCCCAGCATTTT. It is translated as CASSLTGVNQPQHF.

Here the CDR3 reads CASSQDHNYYNEQFF. CDR3 nucleotides: TGTGCCAGCAGCCAAGATCATAACTACTACAATGAGCAGTTCTTC. The rearrangement joins TRBV4-2 to TRBJ2-1; D unresolved. The CDR3 consists of 15 residues. Per germline, CDR1 LGHNA and CDR2 YNFKEQ. The V gene lost 0 bases and the J gene lost 3 bases, with 9 bases spanning the gap.

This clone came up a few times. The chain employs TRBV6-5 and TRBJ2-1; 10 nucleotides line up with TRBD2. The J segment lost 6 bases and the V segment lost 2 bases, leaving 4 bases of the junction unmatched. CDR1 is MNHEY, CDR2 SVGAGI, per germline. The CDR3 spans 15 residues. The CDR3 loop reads CASSYLAGDINEQFF. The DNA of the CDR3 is TGTGCCAGCAGTTACCTAGCGGGAGATATCAATGAGCAGTTCTTC.